This T cell receptor (beta chain) was profiled in a study of T-cell memory formation after mild COVID-19. The V gene lost 0 bases and the J gene lost 5 bases, with 17 bases spanning the gap. Germline V gene lookup returns CDR1 SGHRS and CDR2 YFSETQ. This CDR3 region has 16 residues. Via MiXCR, TCRdb re-called the 5' RACE reads, giving one row per CDR3 protein. Of some 40,000 distinct CDR3 sequences in the sample, 7.3% are singletons; the top ten hold 1.4%. Sequencing input: PBMCs or a T cell subset sorted from them (not recorded which). This sequence originates from a man aged 18 to 35 who had mild COVID-19 (a few samples of this study predate the infection). Cell type and time point are not known. V usage is TRBV5-1 and J usage is TRBJ2-5, with TRBD1 as a possible D gene (6 bases). The CDR3 sequence: CASSLDLGQIWETQYF. DNA for the CDR3: TGCGCCAGCAGCTTGGACCTAGGACAGATTTGGGAGACCCAGTACTTC.